The sample holds many counts of the clone carrying this T cell receptor beta chain. As yet, its antigen is unknown. These data are taken from a study of identical twins. Findings and limits, study-wide: Twins showed weaker excess sharing in their beta out-of-frame sequences. Its conclusions, products of cross-sectional statistical analysis, did not come from following the same donors.

With 7 bases removed from V and 6 bases from J, the gap between germline ends came to 18 bases. The CDR3 length is 14 residues. Template switching supplied a universal primer site; unique molecular identifiers were carried on the cDNA. TCRdb redid the calling of the 5' RACE reads with MiXCR, one entry per CDR3 protein. Of under 350,000 distinct CDR3 sequences listed, just under 9.5% are singletons. The data also belong to a second study, concerning yellow fever vaccine responses in identical twins. That paper notes: Among the twins, the vaccine T cell response reportedly seemed partly convergent and partly personalized.

This chain joins TRBV12-3 or TRBV12-4 and TRBJ1-2; D uncertain. The sequenced material came from CD8+ T cells sorted from blood. The TCR comes from a woman aged 18-29 years in good health. This CDR3 reads CASTLSGGRHGYTF. The CDR3 DNA is TGTGCCAGCACCCTCTCCGGTGGCCGGCATGGCTACACCTTC.